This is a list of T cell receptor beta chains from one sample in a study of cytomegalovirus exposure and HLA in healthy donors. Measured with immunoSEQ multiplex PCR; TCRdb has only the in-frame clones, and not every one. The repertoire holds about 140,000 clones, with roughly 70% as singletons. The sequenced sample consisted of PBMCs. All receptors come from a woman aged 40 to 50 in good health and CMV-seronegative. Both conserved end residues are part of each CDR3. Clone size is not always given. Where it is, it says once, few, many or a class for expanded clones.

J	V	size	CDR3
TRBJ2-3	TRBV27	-	CASRPSGGRRGTQYF
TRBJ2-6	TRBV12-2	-	CASRLEGKHPSGANVLTF
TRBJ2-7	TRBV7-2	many	CASSLSGDEQYF
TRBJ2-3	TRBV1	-	CTSSQEASGAYTQYF
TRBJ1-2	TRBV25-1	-	CASSARQGAYGYTF
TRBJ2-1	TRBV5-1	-	CASSHTSGGSYNEQFF
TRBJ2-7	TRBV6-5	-	CASSDRVTYEQYF
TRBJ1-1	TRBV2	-	CASLRQPNTEAFF
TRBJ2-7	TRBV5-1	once	CASSLNYEQCF
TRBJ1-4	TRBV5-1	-	CASSLVGATNEKLFF
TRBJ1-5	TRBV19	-	CASSISHNQPQHF
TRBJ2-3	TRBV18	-	CASSPPGQIPVNTQYF
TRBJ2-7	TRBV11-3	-	CASSSHLDRGHEQYF
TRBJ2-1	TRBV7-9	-	CSSSFSSGGTNNEQFF
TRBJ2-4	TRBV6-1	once	CASNPTGTRNIQYF
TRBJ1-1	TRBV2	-	CASRGDNTEAFF
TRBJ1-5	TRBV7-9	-	CASSSGTGIRQPQHF
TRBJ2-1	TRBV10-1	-	CASNTGTSGNHEQFF
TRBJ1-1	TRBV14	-	CASSHGQPLNTEAFF
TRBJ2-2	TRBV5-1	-	CASRVYDYNTGELFF
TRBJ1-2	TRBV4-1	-	CASSQERGGLYGYTF
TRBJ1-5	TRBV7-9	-	CASSPGGRWNQPQHF
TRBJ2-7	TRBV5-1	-	CASSSQLGIRDSTYEQYF
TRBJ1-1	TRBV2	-	CASSGQIEAFF
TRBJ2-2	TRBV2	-	CASEEGNTGELFF
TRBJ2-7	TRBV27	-	CASSSPTGGEQYF
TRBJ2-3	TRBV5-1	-	CASSFTAGPSTDTQYF